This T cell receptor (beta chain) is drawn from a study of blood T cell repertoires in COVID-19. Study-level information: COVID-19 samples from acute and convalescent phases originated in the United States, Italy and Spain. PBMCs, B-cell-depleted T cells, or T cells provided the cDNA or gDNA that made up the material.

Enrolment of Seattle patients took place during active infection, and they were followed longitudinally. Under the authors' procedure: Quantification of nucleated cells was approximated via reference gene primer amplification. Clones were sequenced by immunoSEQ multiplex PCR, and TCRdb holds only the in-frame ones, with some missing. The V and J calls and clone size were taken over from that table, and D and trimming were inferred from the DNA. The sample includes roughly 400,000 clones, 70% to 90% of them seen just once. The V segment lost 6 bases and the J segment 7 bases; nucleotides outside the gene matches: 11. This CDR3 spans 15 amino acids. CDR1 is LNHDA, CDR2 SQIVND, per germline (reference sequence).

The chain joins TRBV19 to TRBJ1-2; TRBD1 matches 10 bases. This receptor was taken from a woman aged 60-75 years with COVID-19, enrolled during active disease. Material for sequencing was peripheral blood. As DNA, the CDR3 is TGTGCCAGTAGCAACCCCGGGACAGGGGCATCTGGCTACACCTTC. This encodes CASSNPGTGASGYTF.